Listed here is a single T cell receptor beta chain. Sequencing used immunoSEQ multiplex PCR; TCRdb keeps in-frame clones, though not all of them. This table has about 2 million clones, around 96% appearing once. The sample comes from a study of shared clonotypes between healthy human individuals. The CDR3 consists of 17 residues. Trimming shortened V by 5 bases and J by 8 bases, and 27 bases separated the two germline ends. Germline CDR1 is SGHAT and CDR2 is FQNNGV. Positive CCR7 selection of CD45RO-negative cells yielded the naive CD8 cells, and terminally differentiated effector memory CD45RA+ cells were excluded.

This TCR was recovered from a man younger than 30 in good health. V and J are TRBV11-2 and TRBJ1-1; D not resolved. Material for sequencing was naive CD8+ T cells sorted from blood. The CDR3 coding sequence is TGTGCCAGCAGCCCTCCCCCTTTACAGAAAGAGAAAGAGGAAGCTTTCTTT. Protein sequence: CASSPPPLQKEKEEAFF.